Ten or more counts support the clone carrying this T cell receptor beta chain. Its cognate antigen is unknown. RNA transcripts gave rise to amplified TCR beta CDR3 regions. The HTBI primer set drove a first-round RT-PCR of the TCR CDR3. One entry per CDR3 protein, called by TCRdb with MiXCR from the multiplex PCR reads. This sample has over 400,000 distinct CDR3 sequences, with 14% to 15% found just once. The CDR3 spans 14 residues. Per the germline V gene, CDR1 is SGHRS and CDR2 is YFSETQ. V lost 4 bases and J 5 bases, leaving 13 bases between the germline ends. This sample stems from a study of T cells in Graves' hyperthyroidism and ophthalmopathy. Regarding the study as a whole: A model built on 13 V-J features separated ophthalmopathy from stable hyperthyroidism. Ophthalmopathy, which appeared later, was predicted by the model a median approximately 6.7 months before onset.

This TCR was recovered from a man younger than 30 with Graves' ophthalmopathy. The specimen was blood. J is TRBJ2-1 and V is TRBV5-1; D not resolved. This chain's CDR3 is CASSPSDIHNEQFF. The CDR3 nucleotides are TGCGCCAGCAGCCCATCCGACATTCACAATGAGCAGTTCTTC.